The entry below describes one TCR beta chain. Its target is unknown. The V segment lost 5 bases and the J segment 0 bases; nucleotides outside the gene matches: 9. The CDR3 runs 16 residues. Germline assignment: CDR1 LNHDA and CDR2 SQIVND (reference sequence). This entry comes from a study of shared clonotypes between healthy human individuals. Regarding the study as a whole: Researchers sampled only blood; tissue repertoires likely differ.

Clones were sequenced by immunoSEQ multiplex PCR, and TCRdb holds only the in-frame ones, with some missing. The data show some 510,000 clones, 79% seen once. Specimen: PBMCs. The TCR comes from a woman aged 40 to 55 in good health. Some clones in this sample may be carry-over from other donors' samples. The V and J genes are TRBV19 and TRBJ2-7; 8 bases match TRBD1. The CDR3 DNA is TGTGCCAGTAGTCCCGACAGGGGTTATTTCTCCTACGAGCAGTACTTC. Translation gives CASSPDRGYFSYEQYF.